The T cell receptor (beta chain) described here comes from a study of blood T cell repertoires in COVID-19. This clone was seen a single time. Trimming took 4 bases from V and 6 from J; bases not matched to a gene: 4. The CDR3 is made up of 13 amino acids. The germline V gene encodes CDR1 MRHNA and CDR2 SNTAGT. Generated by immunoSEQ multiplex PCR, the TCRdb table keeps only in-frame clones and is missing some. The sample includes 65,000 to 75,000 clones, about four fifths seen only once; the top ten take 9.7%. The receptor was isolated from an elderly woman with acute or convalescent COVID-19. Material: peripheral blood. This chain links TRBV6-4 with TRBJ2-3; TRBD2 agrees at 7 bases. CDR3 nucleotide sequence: TGTGCCAGCAGTGTCTGGGGGGGGGATACGCAGTATTTT. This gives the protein CASSVWGGDTQYF.